This entry is about one TCR beta chain. The data were produced by immunoSEQ multiplex PCR, yet TCRdb's version contains in-frame clones alone and is incomplete. Of about 48,000 clones listed, 90% to 95% are singletons. The sample is drawn from a study of T cell changes during pregnancy in multiple sclerosis. The CDR3 runs to 15 residues. Trimming shortened V by 10 bases and J by 0 bases, and 13 bases separated the two germline ends. Germline loops: CDR1 MNHEY, CDR2 SVGAGI. The clonotype originates from a female donor with multiple sclerosis, enrolled in a pregnancy study. This chain connects TRBV6-5 to TRBJ2-6; perhaps TRBD2 as D (5 bases). The sample consisted of CD4+ T cells from peripheral blood mononuclear cells, taken in the first trimester of pregnancy. The CDR3 DNA sequence: TGTGCCACCAAACCCGGGATCTCTGGGGCCAACGTCCTGACTTTC. Protein sequence: CATKPGISGANVLTF.